This T cell receptor beta chain appears in the sequencing data of a study of T cell repertoires in cytomegalovirus infection. Whole-study context: As its CMV epitopes, the study selected recently identified HLA-C-restricted and well-studied HLA-B-restricted targets.

TCRdb called the reads again in MiXCR, with one record for every CDR3 protein. The sample lists around 900,000 distinct CDR3 sequences, more than 25% occurring once. Looked up from germline, CDR1 is SQVTM and CDR2 is ANQGSEA. The CDR3 spans 17 residues. V lost 2 bases to trimming and J lost 7 bases, with 23 bases between them. Of note for this clonotype: Its antigen is unknown.

The chain has TRBV29-1 and TRBJ2-2; tentatively, D is TRBD2 (6 bases). The sequence came from a human donor in good health (CMV status not recorded). Some clones in this sample may be carry-over from other donors' samples. The specimen was cultured CD8+ T cells from PBMCs, collected from culture after CMV antigen stimulation. The CDR3 is CSVEHPVLGSEGGELFF. In DNA, the CDR3 is TGCAGCGTTGAACATCCCGTTCTAGGGTCGGAGGGCGGGGAGCTGTTTTTT.